The clone carrying this T cell receptor beta chain was seen a few times. Its antigen remains unknown. The data originate from a study of Ad26.COV2.S vaccination and SARS-CoV-2 variants. As to treatment: roughly 19 received Ad26.COV2.S at low or high dose, single or two shots; roughly five received placebo; per-sample allocation not given. The study sampled participants on day 63 after the first vaccine or placebo injection. Overall study results and limits: After vaccination, reports described spike-specific CD8+ and CD4+ T cell responses as showing substantial breadth. Vaccinees displayed broader spike-specific TCR repertoires than placebo recipients.

Per the germline V gene, CDR1 is SGHNT and CDR2 is YYREEE (reference sequence). The CDR3 has 16 amino acids. V lost 4 bases to trimming and J lost 3 bases, with 20 bases between them. Generated by immunoSEQ multiplex PCR, the TCRdb table keeps only in-frame clones and is missing some. The data contain roughly 300,000 clones, about 89% of them seen just once; the ten biggest clones take up roughly 5%. V gene TRBV5-4 combines with J gene TRBJ2-7, with D perhaps being TRBD1 or TRBD2 (5 bases each). Specimen: peripheral blood, collected in a trial of Ad26.COV2.S vaccine versus placebo. The receptor comes from a person aged 18 to 65 who received the Ad26.COV2.S COVID-19 vaccine or a placebo. Written as DNA, the CDR3 is TGTGCCAGCAGCCCCCTCCCCCGGGGCAGTAACTACGAGCAGTACTTC. This sequence encodes CASSPLPRGSNYEQYF. Looking up the rest from reference TRBV5-4 and TRBJ2-7 gives the full variable domain: ETGVTQSPTHLIKTRGQQVTLRCSSQSGHNTVSWYQQALGQGPQFIFQYYREEENGRGNFPPRFSGLQFPNYSSELNVNALELDDSALYLCASSPLPRGSNYEQYFGPGTRLTVT.